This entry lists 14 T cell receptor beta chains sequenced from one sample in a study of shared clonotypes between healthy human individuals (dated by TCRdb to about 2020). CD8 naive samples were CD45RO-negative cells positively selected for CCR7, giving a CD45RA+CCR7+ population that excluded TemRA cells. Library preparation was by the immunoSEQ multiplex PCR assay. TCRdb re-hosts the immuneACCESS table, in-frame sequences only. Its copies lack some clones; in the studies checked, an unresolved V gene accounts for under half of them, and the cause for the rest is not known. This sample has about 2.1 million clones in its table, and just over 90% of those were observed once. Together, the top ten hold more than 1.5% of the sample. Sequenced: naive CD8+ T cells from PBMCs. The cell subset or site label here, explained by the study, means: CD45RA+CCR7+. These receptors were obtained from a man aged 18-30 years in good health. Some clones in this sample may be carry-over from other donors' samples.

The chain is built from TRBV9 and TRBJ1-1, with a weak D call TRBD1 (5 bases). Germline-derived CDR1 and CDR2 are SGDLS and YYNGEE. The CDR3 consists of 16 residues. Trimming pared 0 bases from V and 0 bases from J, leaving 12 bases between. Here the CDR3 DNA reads TGTGCCAGCAGCGTAGGGGGCGGTTGGATGAACACTGAAGCTTTCTTT. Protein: CASSVGGGWMNTEAFF.

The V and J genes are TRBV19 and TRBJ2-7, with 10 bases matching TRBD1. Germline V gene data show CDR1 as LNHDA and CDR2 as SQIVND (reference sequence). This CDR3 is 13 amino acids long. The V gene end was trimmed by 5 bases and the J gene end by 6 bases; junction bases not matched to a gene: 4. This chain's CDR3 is CASSPGTGVEQYF. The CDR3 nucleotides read TGTGCCAGTAGTCCTGGGACAGGGGTCGAGCAGTACTTC.

The CDR3 region is CAWERPGTGDQPQHF. Written as DNA, the CDR3 is TGTGCCTGGGAAAGACCCGGGACAGGGGATCAGCCCCAGCATTTT. The V and J genes are TRBV30 and TRBJ1-5; 10 positions agree with TRBD1. This CDR3 contains 15 residues. J lost 5 bases, V lost 5 bases, and 9 bases had no gene match. CDR1 is GTSNPN and CDR2 is SVGIG in the germline V gene (reference sequence).

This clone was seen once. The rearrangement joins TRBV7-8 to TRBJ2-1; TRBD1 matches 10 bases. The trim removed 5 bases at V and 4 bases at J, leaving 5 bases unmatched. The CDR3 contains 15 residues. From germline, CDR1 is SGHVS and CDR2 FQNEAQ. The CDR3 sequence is CASSPGTGVYNEQFF. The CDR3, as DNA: TGTGCCAGCAGCCCCGGGACAGGGGTTTACAATGAGCAGTTCTTC.

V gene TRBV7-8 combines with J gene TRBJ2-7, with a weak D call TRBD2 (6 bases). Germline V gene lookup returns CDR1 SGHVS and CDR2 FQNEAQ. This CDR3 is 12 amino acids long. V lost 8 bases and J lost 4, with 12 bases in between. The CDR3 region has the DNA TGTGCCAGCGGAGGGGAGTGGTACGAGCAGTACTTC. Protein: CASGGEWYEQYF.

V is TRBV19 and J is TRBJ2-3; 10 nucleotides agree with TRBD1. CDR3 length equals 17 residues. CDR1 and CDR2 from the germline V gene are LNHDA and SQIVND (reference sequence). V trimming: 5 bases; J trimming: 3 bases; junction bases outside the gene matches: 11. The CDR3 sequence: CASSPPRDRGYTDTQYF. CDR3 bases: TGTGCCAGTAGTCCCCCCCGGGACAGGGGATATACAGATACGCAGTATTTT.

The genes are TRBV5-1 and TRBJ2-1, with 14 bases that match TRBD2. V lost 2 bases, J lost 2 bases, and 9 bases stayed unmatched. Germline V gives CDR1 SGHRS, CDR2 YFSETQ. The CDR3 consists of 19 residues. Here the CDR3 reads CASSFLPGLAGVTYNEQFF. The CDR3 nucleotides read TGCGCCAGCAGCTTTCTCCCGGGACTAGCGGGAGTCACCTACAATGAGCAGTTCTTC. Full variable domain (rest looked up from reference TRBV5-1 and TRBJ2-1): KAGVTQTPRYLIKTRGQQVTLSCSPISGHRSVSWYQQTPGQGLQFLFEYFSETQRNKGNFPGRFSGRQFSNSRSEMNVSTLELGDSALYLCASSFLPGLAGVTYNEQFFGPGTRLTVL.

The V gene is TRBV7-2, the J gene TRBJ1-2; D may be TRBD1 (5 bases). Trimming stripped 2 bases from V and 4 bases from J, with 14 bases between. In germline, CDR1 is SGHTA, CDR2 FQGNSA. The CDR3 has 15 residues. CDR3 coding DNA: TGTGCCAGCAGCTTAACCGGAGGGGTAACCTATGGCTACACCTTC. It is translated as CASSLTGGVTYGYTF.

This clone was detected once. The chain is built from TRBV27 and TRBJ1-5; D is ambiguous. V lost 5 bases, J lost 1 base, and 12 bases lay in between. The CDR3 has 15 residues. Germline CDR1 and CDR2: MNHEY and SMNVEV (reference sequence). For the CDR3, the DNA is TGTGCCAGCAGTCCATTATCTGGAAGCAATCAGCCCCAGCATTTT. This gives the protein CASSPLSGSNQPQHF.

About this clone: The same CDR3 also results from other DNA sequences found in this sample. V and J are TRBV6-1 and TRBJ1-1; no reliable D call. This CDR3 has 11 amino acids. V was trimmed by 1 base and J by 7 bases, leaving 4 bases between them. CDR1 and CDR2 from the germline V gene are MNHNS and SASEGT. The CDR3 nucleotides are TGTGCCAGCAGTGAAGGGCTTGAAGCTTTCTTT. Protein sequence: CASSEGLEAFF.

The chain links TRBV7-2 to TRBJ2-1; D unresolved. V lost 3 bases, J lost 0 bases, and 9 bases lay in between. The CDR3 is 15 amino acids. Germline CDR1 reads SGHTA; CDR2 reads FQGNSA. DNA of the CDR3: TGTGCCAGCAGCTTTTATCTAAACTCCTACAATGAGCAGTTCTTC. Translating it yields CASSFYLNSYNEQFF.

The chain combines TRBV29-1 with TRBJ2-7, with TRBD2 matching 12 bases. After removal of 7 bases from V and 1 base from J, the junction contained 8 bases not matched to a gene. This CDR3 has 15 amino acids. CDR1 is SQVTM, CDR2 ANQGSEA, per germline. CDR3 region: CSDLGTSGQSYEQYF. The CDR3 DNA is TGCAGCGACCTCGGGACTAGCGGGCAGTCCTACGAGCAGTACTTC.

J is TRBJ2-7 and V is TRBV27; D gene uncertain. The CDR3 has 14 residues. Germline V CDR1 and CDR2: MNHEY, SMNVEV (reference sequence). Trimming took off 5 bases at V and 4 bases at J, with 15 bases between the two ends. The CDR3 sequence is CASSIVGGPYEQYF. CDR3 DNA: TGTGCCAGCAGTATCGTCGGCGGCCCGTACGAGCAGTACTTC.

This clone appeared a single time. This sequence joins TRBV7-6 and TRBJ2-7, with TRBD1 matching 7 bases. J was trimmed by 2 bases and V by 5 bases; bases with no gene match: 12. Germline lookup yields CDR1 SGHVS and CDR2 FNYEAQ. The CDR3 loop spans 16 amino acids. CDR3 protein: CASSVTPGQNTYEQYF. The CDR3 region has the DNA TGTGCCAGCAGCGTAACTCCGGGACAGAATACCTACGAGCAGTACTTC.